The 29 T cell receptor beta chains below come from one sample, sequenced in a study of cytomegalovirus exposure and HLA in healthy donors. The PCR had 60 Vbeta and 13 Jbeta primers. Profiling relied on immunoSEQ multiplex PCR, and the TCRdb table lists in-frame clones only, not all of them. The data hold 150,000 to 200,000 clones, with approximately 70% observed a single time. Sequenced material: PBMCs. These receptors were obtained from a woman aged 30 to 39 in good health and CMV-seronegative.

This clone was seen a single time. The CDR3 spells CASSLGPTGTGYAFF. The DNA of the CDR3 is TGTGCCAGCAGCTTGGGTCCCACCGGGACAGGGTACGCTTTCTTT. V is TRBV5-6 and J is TRBJ1-1, with 9 bases lining up with TRBD1. The V gene end was trimmed by 0 bases and the J gene end by 11 bases; junction bases not matched to a gene: 11. Per the germline V gene, CDR1 is SGHDT and CDR2 is YYEEEE. The CDR3 spans 15 residues.

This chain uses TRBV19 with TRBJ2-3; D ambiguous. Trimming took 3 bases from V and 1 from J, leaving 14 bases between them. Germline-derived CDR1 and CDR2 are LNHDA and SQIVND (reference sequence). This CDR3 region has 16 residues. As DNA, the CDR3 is TGTGCCAGTAGTATGGGTCGAGGTACGGGCACAGATACGCAGTATTTT. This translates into CASSMGRGTGTDTQYF.

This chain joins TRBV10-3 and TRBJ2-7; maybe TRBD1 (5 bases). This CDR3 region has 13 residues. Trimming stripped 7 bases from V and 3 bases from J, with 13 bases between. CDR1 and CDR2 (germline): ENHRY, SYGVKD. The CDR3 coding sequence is TGTGCCATCAACGGACAACAAGGCTACGAGCAGTACTTC. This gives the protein CAINGQQGYEQYF.

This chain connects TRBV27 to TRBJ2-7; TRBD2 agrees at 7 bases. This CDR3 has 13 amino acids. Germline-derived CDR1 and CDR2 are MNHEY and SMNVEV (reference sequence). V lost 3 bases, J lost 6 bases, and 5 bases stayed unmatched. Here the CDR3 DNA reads TGTGCCAGCAGTTTGGGCGGACTAGGCGAGCAGTACTTC. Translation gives CASSLGGLGEQYF.

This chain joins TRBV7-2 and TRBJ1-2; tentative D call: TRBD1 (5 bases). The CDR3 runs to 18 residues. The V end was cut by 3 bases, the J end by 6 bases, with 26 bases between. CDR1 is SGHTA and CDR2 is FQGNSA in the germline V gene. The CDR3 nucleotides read TGTGCCAGCAGCTTCTACGGGACCGGGAGTGTAATAGAGGATGGCTACACCTTC. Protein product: CASSFYGTGSVIEDGYTF.

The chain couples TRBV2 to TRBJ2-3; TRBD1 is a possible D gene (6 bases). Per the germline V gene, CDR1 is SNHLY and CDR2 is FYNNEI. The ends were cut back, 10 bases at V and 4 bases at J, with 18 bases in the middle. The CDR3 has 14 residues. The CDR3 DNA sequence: TGTGCCACCCCCCGGGCAGGGGTTGCAGATACGCAGTATTTT. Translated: CATPRAGVADTQYF.

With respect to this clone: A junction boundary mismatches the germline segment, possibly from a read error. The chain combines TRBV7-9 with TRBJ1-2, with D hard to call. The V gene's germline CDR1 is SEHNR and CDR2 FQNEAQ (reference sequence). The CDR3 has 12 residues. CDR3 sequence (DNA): TGTTCCAGCAGCTTGCGGCCAGAAGGCTACACCTTC. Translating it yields CSSSLRPEGYTF.

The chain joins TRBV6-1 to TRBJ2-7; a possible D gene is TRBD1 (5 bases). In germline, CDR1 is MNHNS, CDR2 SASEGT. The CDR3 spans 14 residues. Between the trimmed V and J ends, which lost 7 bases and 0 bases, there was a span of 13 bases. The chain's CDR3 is CASIRTPSSYEQYF. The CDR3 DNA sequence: TGTGCCAGCATCCGGACACCGAGCTCCTACGAGCAGTACTTC.

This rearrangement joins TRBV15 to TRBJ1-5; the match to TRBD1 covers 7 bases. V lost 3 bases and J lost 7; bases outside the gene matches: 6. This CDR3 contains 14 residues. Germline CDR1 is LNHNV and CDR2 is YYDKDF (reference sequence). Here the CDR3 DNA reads TGTGCCACCAGCAGGAGACAGGGTGACCAGCCCCAGCATTTT. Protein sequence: CATSRRQGDQPQHF.

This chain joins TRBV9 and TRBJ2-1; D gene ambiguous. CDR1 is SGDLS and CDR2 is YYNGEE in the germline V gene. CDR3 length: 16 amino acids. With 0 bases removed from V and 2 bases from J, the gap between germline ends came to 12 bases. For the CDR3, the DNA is TGTGCCAGCAGCGTAGTGGCGGCTATAACCTACAATGAGCAGTTCTTC. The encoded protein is CASSVVAAITYNEQFF.

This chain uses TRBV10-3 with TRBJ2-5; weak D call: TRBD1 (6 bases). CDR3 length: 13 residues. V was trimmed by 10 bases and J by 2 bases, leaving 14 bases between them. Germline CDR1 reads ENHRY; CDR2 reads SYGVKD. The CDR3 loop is CATTGTLQETQYF. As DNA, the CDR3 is TGTGCCACCACCGGGACATTGCAAGAGACCCAGTACTTC.

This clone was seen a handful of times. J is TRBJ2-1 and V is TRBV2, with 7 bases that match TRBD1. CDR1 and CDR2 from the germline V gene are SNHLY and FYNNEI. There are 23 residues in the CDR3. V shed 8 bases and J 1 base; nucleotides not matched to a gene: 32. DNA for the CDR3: TGTGCCAGCTGGGTCCAACGGGGCCAGGGGGTTTTGGGTGGGGGTGTTTCCTACAATGAGCAGTTCTTC. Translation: CASWVQRGQGVLGGGVSYNEQFF.

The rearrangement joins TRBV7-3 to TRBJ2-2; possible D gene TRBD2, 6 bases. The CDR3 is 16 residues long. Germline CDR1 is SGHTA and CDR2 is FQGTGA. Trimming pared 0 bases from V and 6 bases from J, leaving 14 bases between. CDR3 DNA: TGTGCCAGCAGCTTAACTGGCGGAGGGCGTCCCGGGGAGCTGTTTTTT. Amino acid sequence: CASSLTGGGRPGELFF.

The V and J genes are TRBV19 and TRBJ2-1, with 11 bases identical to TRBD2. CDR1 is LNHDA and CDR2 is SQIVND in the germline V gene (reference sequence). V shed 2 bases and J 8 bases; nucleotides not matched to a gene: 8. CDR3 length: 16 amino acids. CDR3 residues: CASSISGTSGSDEQFF. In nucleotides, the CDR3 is TGTGCCAGTAGTATATCCGGAACTAGCGGGAGCGATGAGCAGTTCTTC.

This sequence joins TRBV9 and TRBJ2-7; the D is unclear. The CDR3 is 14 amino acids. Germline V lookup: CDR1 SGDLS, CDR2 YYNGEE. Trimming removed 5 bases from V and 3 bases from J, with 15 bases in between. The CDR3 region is CASRFAFPYYEQYF. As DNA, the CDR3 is TGTGCCAGCAGGTTCGCTTTTCCCTACTACGAGCAGTACTTC.

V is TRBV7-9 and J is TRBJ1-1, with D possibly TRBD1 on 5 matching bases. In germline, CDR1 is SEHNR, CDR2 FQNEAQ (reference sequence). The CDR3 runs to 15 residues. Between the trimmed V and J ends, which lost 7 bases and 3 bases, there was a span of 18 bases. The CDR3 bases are TGTGCCAGCACCCAAAGGGGCAGGGTCGACACTGAAGCTTTCTTT. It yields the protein CASTQRGRVDTEAFF. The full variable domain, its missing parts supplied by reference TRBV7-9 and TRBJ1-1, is DTGVSQNPRHKITKRGQNVTFRCDPISEHNRLYWYRQTLGQGPEFLTYFQNEAQLEKSRLLSDRFSAERPKGSFSTLEIQRTEQGDSAMYLCASTQRGRVDTEAFFGQGTRLTVV.

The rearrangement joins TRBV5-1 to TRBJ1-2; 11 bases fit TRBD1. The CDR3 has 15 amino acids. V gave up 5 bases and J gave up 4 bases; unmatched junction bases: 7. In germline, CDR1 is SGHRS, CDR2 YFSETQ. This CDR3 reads CASRDRGRTFYGYTF. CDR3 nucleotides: TGCGCCAGCAGGGACAGGGGGCGGACCTTCTATGGCTACACCTTC. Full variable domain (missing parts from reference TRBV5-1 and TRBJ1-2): KAGVTQTPRYLIKTRGQQVTLSCSPISGHRSVSWYQQTPGQGLQFLFEYFSETQRNKGNFPGRFSGRQFSNSRSEMNVSTLELGDSALYLCASRDRGRTFYGYTFGSGTRLTVV.

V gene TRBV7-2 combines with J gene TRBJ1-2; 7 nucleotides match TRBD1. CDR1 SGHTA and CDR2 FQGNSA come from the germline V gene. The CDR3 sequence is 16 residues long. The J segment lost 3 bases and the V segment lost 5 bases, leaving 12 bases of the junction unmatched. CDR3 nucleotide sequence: TGTGCCAGCAGCCCACAATACAGGGGAGACTACTATGGCTACACCTTC. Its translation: CASSPQYRGDYYGYTF.

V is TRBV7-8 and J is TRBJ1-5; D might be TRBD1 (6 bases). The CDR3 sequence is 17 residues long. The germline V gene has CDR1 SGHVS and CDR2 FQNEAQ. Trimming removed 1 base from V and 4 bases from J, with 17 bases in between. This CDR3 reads CASSLGGSGHRNQPQHF. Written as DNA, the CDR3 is TGTGCCAGCAGCTTAGGGGGGTCGGGACATAGGAATCAGCCCCAGCATTTT. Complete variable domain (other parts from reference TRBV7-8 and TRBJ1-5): GAGVSQSPRYKVAKRGQDVALRCDPISGHVSLFWYQQALGQGPEFLTYFQNEAQLDKSGLPSDRFFAERPEGSVSTLKIQRTQQEDSAVYLCASSLGGSGHRNQPQHFGDGTRLSIL.

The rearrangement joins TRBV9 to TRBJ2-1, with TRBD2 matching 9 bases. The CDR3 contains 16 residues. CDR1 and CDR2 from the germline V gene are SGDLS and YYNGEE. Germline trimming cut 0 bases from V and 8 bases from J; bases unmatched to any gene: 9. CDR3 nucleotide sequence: TGTGCCAGCAGCGTAGTCCCAGCGGGGGGTGGAGATGAGCAGTTCTTC. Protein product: CASSVVPAGGGDEQFF.

The CDR3 DNA reads as TGCAGCGTGCGGGACAGGGCCCGTTATGGCTACACCTTC. Amino acids: CSVRDRARYGYTF. The V and J genes are TRBV29-1 and TRBJ1-2, with TRBD1 identical over 9 bases. Germline V gene lookup returns CDR1 SQVTM and CDR2 ANQGSEA. Unmatched junction bases numbered 7, after V lost 6 bases and J lost 5 bases. There are 13 residues in the CDR3.

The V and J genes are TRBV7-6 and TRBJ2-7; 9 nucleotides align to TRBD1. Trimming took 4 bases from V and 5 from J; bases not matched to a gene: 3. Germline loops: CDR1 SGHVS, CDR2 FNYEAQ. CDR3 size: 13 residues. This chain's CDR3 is CASSSRQGDEQYF. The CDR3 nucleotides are TGTGCCAGCAGCTCCCGACAGGGGGACGAGCAGTACTTC.

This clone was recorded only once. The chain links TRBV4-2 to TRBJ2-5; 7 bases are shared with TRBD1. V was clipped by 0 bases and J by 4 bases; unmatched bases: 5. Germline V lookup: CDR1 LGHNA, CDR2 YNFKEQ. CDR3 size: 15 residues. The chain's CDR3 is CASSQDGRQGETQYF. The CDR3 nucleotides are TGTGCCAGCAGCCAAGATGGTAGACAGGGAGAGACCCAGTACTTC.

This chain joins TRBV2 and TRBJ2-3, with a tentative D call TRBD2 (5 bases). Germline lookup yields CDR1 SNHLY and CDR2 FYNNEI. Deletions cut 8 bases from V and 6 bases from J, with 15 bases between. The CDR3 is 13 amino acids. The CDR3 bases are TGTGCCAGCCAGCGGATCCCCGGGGATACGCAGTATTTT. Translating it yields CASQRIPGDTQYF.

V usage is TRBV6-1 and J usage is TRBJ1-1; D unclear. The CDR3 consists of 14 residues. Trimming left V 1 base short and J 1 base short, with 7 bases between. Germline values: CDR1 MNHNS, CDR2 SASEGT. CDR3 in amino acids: CASSEGEENTEAFF. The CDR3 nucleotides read TGTGCCAGCAGTGAAGGGGAGGAGAACACTGAAGCTTTCTTT.

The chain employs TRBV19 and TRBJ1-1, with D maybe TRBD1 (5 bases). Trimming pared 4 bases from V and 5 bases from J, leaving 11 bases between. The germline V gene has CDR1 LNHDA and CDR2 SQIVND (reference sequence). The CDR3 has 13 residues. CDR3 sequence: CASSTRQRTEAFF. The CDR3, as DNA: TGTGCCAGTAGTACTCGACAGAGGACTGAAGCTTTCTTT.

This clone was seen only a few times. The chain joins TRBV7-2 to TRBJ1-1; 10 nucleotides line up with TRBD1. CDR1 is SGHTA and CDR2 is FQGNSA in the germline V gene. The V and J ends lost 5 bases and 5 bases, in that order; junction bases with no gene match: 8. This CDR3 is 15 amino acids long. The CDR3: CASSRRTGGRTEAFF. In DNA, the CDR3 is TGTGCCAGCAGCCGTCGGACAGGGGGGAGGACTGAAGCTTTCTTT.

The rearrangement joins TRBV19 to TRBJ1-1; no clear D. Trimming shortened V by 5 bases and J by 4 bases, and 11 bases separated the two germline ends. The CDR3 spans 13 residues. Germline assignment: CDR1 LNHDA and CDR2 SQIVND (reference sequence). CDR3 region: CASSRVFSTEAFF. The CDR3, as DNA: TGTGCCAGTAGTCGGGTTTTTAGCACTGAAGCTTTCTTT.

CDR3 in amino acids: CASSEAPGQGARTDWDTQYF. The DNA for the CDR3 is TGTGCCAGCAGCGAGGCACCGGGACAGGGGGCGAGGACGGATTGGGATACGCAGTATTTT. The gene calls are TRBV7-3 and TRBJ2-3; 12 positions match TRBD1. Per germline, CDR1 SGHTA and CDR2 FQGTGA. The CDR3 sequence is 20 residues long. The ends lost 5 bases at V and 6 bases at J; junction bases unmatched: 21.